This passage covers 25 T cell receptor beta chains from one sample sequenced in a study of cytomegalovirus exposure and HLA in healthy donors. The PCR had 60 Vbeta and 13 Jbeta primers. Using immunoSEQ multiplex PCR, the repertoire was profiled, and TCRdb retains in-frame clones only, with some absent. This sample has roughly 150,000 clones; 80% to 90% occur once, and the top ten carry about 2.4%. Sequencing was carried out using PBMCs. Every receptor here comes from a woman aged 18 to 35 in good health and CMV-seronegative.

The chain joins TRBV14 to TRBJ1-3; D is perhaps TRBD1 (6 bases). Germline V gives CDR1 SGHDN, CDR2 FVKESK. V lost 3 bases to trimming and J lost 0 bases, with 12 bases between them. This CDR3 spans 16 amino acids. CDR3 sequence: CASSHPGQDSGNTIYF. In DNA form, the CDR3 reads TGTGCCAGCAGCCACCCGGGACAAGACTCTGGAAACACCATATATTTT.

The chain couples TRBV6-5 to TRBJ1-1; maybe TRBD1 (5 bases). CDR1 MNHEY and CDR2 SVGAGI come from the germline V gene. V lost 0 bases, J lost 6 bases, and 14 bases lay in between. This CDR3 spans 15 amino acids. CDR3 residues: CASSYSPGETSEAFF. The CDR3 DNA follows: TGTGCCAGCAGTTACTCTCCGGGGGAGACGTCTGAAGCTTTCTTT.

The chain uses TRBV19 and TRBJ2-1, with 8 bases fitting TRBD2. Germline V lookup: CDR1 LNHDA, CDR2 SQIVND (reference sequence). Trimming removed 5 bases from V and 0 bases from J; junction bases left unmatched: 6. The CDR3 consists of 16 residues. The CDR3 nucleotides are TGTGCCAGTAGTGGGATAGCGGGACTCTCCTACAATGAGCAGTTCTTC. Translating it yields CASSGIAGLSYNEQFF.

The rearrangement uses TRBV5-1 and TRBJ1-2; the match to TRBD1 covers 8 bases. V was pared by 7 bases and J by 3 bases, with 8 bases of the junction left unmatched. Germline values: CDR1 SGHRS, CDR2 YFSETQ. The CDR3 has 14 residues. The CDR3 nucleotides read TGCGCCAGCGCTTGGACAGGGAGCGACTATGGCTACACCTTC. It translates to CASAWTGSDYGYTF.

The chain links TRBV7-9 to TRBJ2-5, with TRBD1 as a possible D gene (6 bases). The J call may be mistaken, given a closer DNA end match to TRBJ2-7. CDR3 length: 11 amino acids. Germline V lookup: CDR1 SEHNR, CDR2 FQNEAQ (reference sequence). DNA for the CDR3: TGTGCCAGCGCGTGGGGGCGCGAGCAGTACTTC. Its translation: CASAWGREQYF.

The chain joins TRBV5-1 to TRBJ2-1; 9 bases match TRBD2. This CDR3 has 16 amino acids. V trimming: 0 bases; J trimming: 7 bases; junction bases outside the gene matches: 8. CDR1 is SGHRS and CDR2 is YFSETQ in the germline V gene. The CDR3: CASSLAVAGGQNEQFF. The DNA of the CDR3 is TGCGCCAGCAGCTTGGCCGTGGCGGGGGGGCAGAATGAGCAGTTCTTC.

The chain has TRBV27 and TRBJ2-7; 8 bases fit TRBD1. Per the germline V gene, CDR1 is MNHEY and CDR2 is SMNVEV (reference sequence). This CDR3 is built from 14 residues. J gave up 4 bases and V 6 bases, and 8 bases lay outside the gene matches. CDR3 amino acids: CASRSGQGFYEQYF. The DNA of the CDR3 is TGTGCCAGCAGGTCAGGACAGGGATTTTACGAGCAGTACTTC.

This CDR3 is CASSHKTVGNSPLHF. CDR3 coding DNA: TGTGCCAGCAGTCACAAGACAGTGGGGAATTCACCCCTCCACTTT. V usage is TRBV27 and J usage is TRBJ1-6; D possibly corresponds to TRBD1 (5 bases). V was cut by 5 bases and J by 7 bases, with 15 bases left in between. Germline CDR1 is MNHEY and CDR2 is SMNVEV (reference sequence). The CDR3 consists of 15 residues.

Only one count was recorded for this clone. This sequence joins TRBV7-2 and TRBJ2-1; perhaps TRBD1 as D (5 bases). CDR1 and CDR2 from the germline V gene are SGHTA and FQGNSA. V was shortened by 5 bases and J by 0 bases, with 11 bases between the two germline ends. The CDR3 spans 15 residues. Here the CDR3 reads CASSVDRSSYNEQFF. CDR3 DNA sequence: TGTGCCAGCAGCGTAGACAGAAGCTCCTACAATGAGCAGTTCTTC. Based on the CDR3 plus reference TRBV7-2 and TRBJ2-1, the full variable domain is GAGVSQSPSNKVTEKGKDVELRCDPISGHTALYWYRQSLGQGLEFLIYFQGNSAPDKSGLPSDRFSAERTGGSVSTLTIQRTQQEDSAVYLCASSVDRSSYNEQFFGPGTRLTVL.

V is TRBV10-2 and J is TRBJ2-3; D is possibly TRBD1 (7 bases). V was trimmed by 7 bases and J by 3 bases, leaving 14 bases between them. Per germline, CDR1 WSHSY and CDR2 SAAADI. This CDR3 spans 14 amino acids. The CDR3 nucleotides are TGCGCCAGCAACCCGCCAGGGGGGACAGATACGCAGTATTTT. It codes for CASNPPGGTDTQYF.

The chain has TRBV4-3 and TRBJ2-5; TRBD2 aligns across 10 bases. V gave up 3 bases and J gave up 3 bases; unmatched junction bases: 4. Germline values: CDR1 LGHNA, CDR2 YSLEER. This CDR3 spans 15 amino acids. The CDR3 DNA reads TGCGCCAGCAGCCAGAGAGCGGGGGGGAAAGAGACCCAGTACTTC. This encodes CASSQRAGGKETQYF.

This chain links TRBV6-4 with TRBJ2-3, with 9 bases aligning to TRBD1. The CDR3 is 13 residues long. Trimming took 6 bases from V and 8 from J; bases not matched to a gene: 6. Germline-derived CDR1 and CDR2 are MRHNA and SNTAGT. This CDR3 is CASSEDRGGTQYF. CDR3 nucleotides: TGTGCCAGCAGCGAGGACAGGGGTGGTACGCAGTATTTT.

The V call is TRBV4-2, the J call TRBJ1-4; 7 bases match TRBD1. From germline, CDR1 is LGHNA and CDR2 YNFKEQ. The V segment lost 0 bases and the J segment 3 bases; nucleotides outside the gene matches: 4. This CDR3 has 16 amino acids. CDR3 loop: CASSQDQGGSNEKLFF. CDR3 sequence (DNA): TGTGCCAGCAGCCAAGATCAGGGGGGCTCTAATGAAAAACTGTTTTTT.

The gene calls are TRBV7-8 and TRBJ2-5; tentative D call: TRBD1 (6 bases). CDR1 and CDR2 from the germline V gene are SGHVS and FQNEAQ. The ends were cut back, 5 bases at V and 2 bases at J, with 15 bases in the middle. CDR3 length: 15 amino acids. CDR3 nucleotide sequence: TGTGCCAGCAGCCCGAAAGCTCAGGGGCAAGAGACCCAGTACTTC. Residues: CASSPKAQGQETQYF.

V gene TRBV21-1 combines with J gene TRBJ1-5; the table's TRBD1 call for D was not verified on the DNA. TRBV21-1 is a pseudogene segment. The CDR3 length is 15 residues. CDR3 bases: TGTGCCAGCAACATACGGGACAGAGACAATCAGCCCCAGCATTTT. Translated, it gives CASNIRDRDNQPQHF.

The rearrangement joins TRBV28 to TRBJ2-2, with 15 bases that match TRBD2. The CDR3 extends over 17 amino acids. The V and J ends lost 6 bases and 4 bases, in that order; junction bases with no gene match: 6. Germline lookup yields CDR1 MDHEN and CDR2 SYDVKM. CDR3 region: CASRWTSGGAGTGELFF. The CDR3 DNA reads TGTGCCAGCAGATGGACTAGCGGGGGGGCAGGCACCGGGGAGCTGTTTTTT. Variable domain in full (rest from reference TRBV28 and TRBJ2-2): DVKVTQSSRYLVKRTGEKVFLECVQDMDHENMFWYRQDPGLGLRLIYFSYDVKMKEKGDIPEGYSVSREKKERFSLILESASTNQTSMYLCASRWTSGGAGTGELFFGEGSRLTVL.

The CDR3 DNA sequence: TGTGCCAGAGCGGCTGGACCGGCAGGAAACGGCTACACCTTC. Amino acid sequence: CARAAGPAGNGYTF. The chain links TRBV19 to TRBJ1-2; D is undetermined. Per the germline V gene, CDR1 is LNHDA and CDR2 is SQIVND (reference sequence). V dropped 9 bases and J dropped 8 bases, with 22 bases sitting between them. The CDR3 loop spans 14 amino acids.

The chain carries TRBV7-2 and TRBJ2-1; possible D gene TRBD2, 6 bases. This CDR3 has 16 amino acids. V was pared by 1 base and J by 0 bases, with 10 bases between. Looked up from germline, CDR1 is SGHTA and CDR2 is FQGNSA. The CDR3 DNA reads TGTGCCAGCAGCTTAGTGGCGGGGAGCTCCTACAATGAGCAGTTCTTC. Encoded protein: CASSLVAGSSYNEQFF.

The rearrangement uses TRBV7-9 and TRBJ1-2, with D maybe TRBD1 (6 bases). The CDR3 is made up of 16 amino acids. Trimming took 3 bases from V and 0 from J, leaving 14 bases between them. Germline-derived CDR1 and CDR2 are SEHNR and FQNEAQ (reference sequence). CDR3 in amino acids: CASSLGRGAPNYGYTF. CDR3 nucleotide sequence: TGTGCCAGCAGCTTGGGCAGGGGCGCTCCTAACTATGGCTACACCTTC.

The rearrangement uses TRBV27 and TRBJ1-6; 9 bases line up with TRBD1. Germline V gene sequence: CDR1 MNHEY, CDR2 SMNVEV (reference sequence). The CDR3 sequence is 18 residues long. The V and J ends lost 0 bases and 13 bases, in that order; junction bases with no gene match: 16. The CDR3 DNA is TGTGCCAGCAGTTTATCCTCCCGGACAGGGGCATATCCTATGCCCCTCCACTTT. Translating gives CASSLSSRTGAYPMPLHF.

The chain recombines TRBV11-3 with TRBJ2-7; a weak D match, TRBD1 (6 bases). There are 16 residues in the CDR3. CDR1 is SGHNT and CDR2 is YENEEA in the germline V gene. Trimming cost V 2 bases and J 2 bases, with 16 bases left between them. The CDR3 DNA reads TGTGCCAGCAGCTTAAACAGGGTTGTATTACCCTACGAGCAGTACTTC. Its translation is CASSLNRVVLPYEQYF. The full variable domain, with the rest looked up from reference TRBV11-3 and TRBJ2-7, is EAGVVQSPRYKIIEKKQPVAFWCNPISGHNTLYWYLQNLGQGPELLIRYENEEAVDDSQLPKDRFSAERLKGVDSTLKIQPAELGDSAVYLCASSLNRVVLPYEQYFGPGTRLTVT.

This clone showed up just once. The rearrangement links TRBV11-2 to TRBJ2-7; D is uncertain. This CDR3 is 13 amino acids long. Germline V CDR1 and CDR2: SGHAT, FQNNGV. Trimming removed 1 base at V and 2 bases at J, with 6 bases between. CDR3 amino acids: CASSLGGPYEQYF. The CDR3 coding sequence is TGTGCCAGCAGCTTAGGAGGCCCCTACGAGCAGTACTTC. Looking up the rest from reference TRBV11-2 and TRBJ2-7 gives the full variable domain: EAGVAQSPRYKIIEKRQSVAFWCNPISGHATLYWYQQILGQGPKLLIQFQNNGVVDDSQLPKDRFSAERLKGVDSTLKIQPAKLEDSAVYLCASSLGGPYEQYFGPGTRLTVT.

V gene TRBV9 combines with J gene TRBJ1-4; tentatively, D is TRBD1 (5 bases). The CDR3 covers 15 residues. CDR1 and CDR2 (germline): SGDLS, YYNGEE. V shed 0 bases and J shed 6 bases, with 12 bases lying between them. As DNA, the CDR3 is TGTGCCAGCAGCGTAGGGTCAGGAGGGGATGAAAAACTGTTTTTT. As protein: CASSVGSGGDEKLFF.

The gene calls are TRBV28 and TRBJ2-1, with 12 bases fitting TRBD2. CDR3 size: 17 residues. Per germline, CDR1 MDHEN and CDR2 SYDVKM. After removal of 10 bases from V and 0 bases from J, the junction contained 10 bases not matched to a gene. CDR3 DNA: TGTGCCACGTCCGGGGGACTAGCGGGCCTCTCCTACAATGAGCAGTTCTTC. It translates to CATSGGLAGLSYNEQFF.

Written as DNA, the CDR3 is TGTGCCAGCAGCTTGGCCGGTAGGACAGGGTACCGCGAGCAGTACTTC. This translates into CASSLAGRTGYREQYF. The rearrangement links TRBV5-8 to TRBJ2-7; 8 nucleotides match TRBD1. Per germline, CDR1 SGHTS and CDR2 YDEGEE. With V trimmed by 0 bases and J by 6 bases, 11 bases remained unmatched. This CDR3 has 16 residues.